A selection of T cell receptor beta chains follows, all from one sample in a study of control samples from healthy donors and cancer patients. Sequenced by immunoSEQ multiplex PCR; TCRdb stores in-frame clones only, minus some. Of 84,000 or so clones in the sample, 91% were seen once. The sequenced material came from blood. These TCRs come from a man aged 25-40 years in good health. Both conserved end residues are part of each CDR3. The D gene is left open where the match is weak. A row's size may be missing; if present it is once, few, many or a size class.

V gene: TRBV7-9
D gene: .
clone size: .
J gene: TRBJ2-7
CDR3 DNA: TGTGCCAGCAACCGGGTTATGGGCGAGCGAAGTACAGTCTCCTACGAGCAGTACTTC
CDR3 protein: CASNRVMGERSTVSYEQYF

V gene: TRBV9
D gene: .
clone size: .
J gene: TRBJ1-2
CDR3 DNA: TGTGCCAGCAGCGTAAGGGGATATGGGGGCTACACCTTC
CDR3 protein: CASSVRGYGGYTF

V gene: TRBV27
D gene: .
clone size: .
J gene: TRBJ1-3
CDR3 DNA: TGTGCCAGCAGTTTATCAGGCAACTCTGGAAACACCATATATTTT
CDR3 protein: CASSLSGNSGNTIYF

V gene: TRBV18
D gene: TRBD1
clone size: once
J gene: TRBJ1-6
CDR3 DNA: TGTGCCAGCTCGGGACAGGGGATTAATTCACCCCTCCACTTT
CDR3 protein: CASSGQGINSPLHF

V gene: TRBV30
D gene: .
clone size: once
J gene: TRBJ1-5
CDR3 DNA: TGTGCCTGGAGTCTTGGGCAAGGCAATCAGCCCCAGCATTTT
CDR3 protein: CAWSLGQGNQPQHF

V gene: TRBV18
D gene: .
clone size: .
J gene: TRBJ1-4
CDR3 DNA: TGTGCCAGCTCACGACGAGGGGATTTTAATGAAAAACTGTTTTTT
CDR3 protein: CASSRRGDFNEKLFF

V gene: TRBV19
D gene: .
clone size: .
J gene: TRBJ1-5
CDR3 DNA: TGTGCCAGTAGTTGGTCGGTAGGCAATCAGCCCCAGCATTTT
CDR3 protein: CASSWSVGNQPQHF

V gene: TRBV6-2/TRBV6-3
D gene: .
clone size: .
J gene: TRBJ2-6
CDR3 DNA: TGTGCCAGCAGTTCTTCTGGGGCCAACGTCCTGACTTTC
CDR3 protein: CASSSSGANVLTF

V gene: TRBV6-5
D gene: TRBD1
clone size: .
J gene: TRBJ1-2
CDR3 DNA: TGTGCCAGCAGGAGAGGGACAGGGACTGGCTACACCTTC
CDR3 protein: CASRRGTGTGYTF

V gene: TRBV12-5
D gene: .
clone size: .
J gene: TRBJ2-1
CDR3 DNA: TGTGCTAGTGGCCTTAACGTGATAGCCGAGCAGTTCTTC
CDR3 protein: CASGLNVIAEQFF

V gene: TRBV7-3
D gene: .
clone size: .
J gene: TRBJ2-3
CDR3 DNA: TGTGCCAGCGCGGGGACCACAGATACGCAGTATTTT
CDR3 protein: CASAGTTDTQYF

V gene: TRBV4-1
D gene: .
clone size: .
J gene: TRBJ2-2
CDR3 DNA: TGCGCCAGCAGTCCGGGACCCCAGGACGGCGGGGAGCTGTTTTTT
CDR3 protein: CASSPGPQDGGELFF

V gene: TRBV2
D gene: .
clone size: .
J gene: TRBJ2-2
CDR3 DNA: TGTGCCAGCAGTGGGTACCCGAACACCGGGGAGCTGTTTTTT
CDR3 protein: CASSGYPNTGELFF

V gene: TRBV7-2
D gene: .
clone size: .
J gene: TRBJ2-7
CDR3 DNA: TGTGCCAGCAGCTTACGACGGTCCCTCTACGAGCAGTACTTC
CDR3 protein: CASSLRRSLYEQYF

V gene: TRBV3-1/TRBV3-2
D gene: .
clone size: .
J gene: TRBJ1-5
CDR3 DNA: TGTGCCAGCAGCCAAGGTCGGGAGTATCAGCCCCAGCATTTT
CDR3 protein: CASSQGREYQPQHF

V gene: TRBV5-6
D gene: TRBD1
clone size: once
J gene: TRBJ2-1
CDR3 DNA: TGTGCCAGCAGCTTGGGACCTCGGACAGGCTTTGATAATGAGCAGTTCTTC
CDR3 protein: CASSLGPRTGFDNEQFF

V gene: TRBV6-1
D gene: TRBD1
clone size: .
J gene: TRBJ1-5
CDR3 DNA: TGTGCCAGCAGTGAAATGGGACAGGGCCGAGGGCCCCAGCATTTT
CDR3 protein: CASSEMGQGRGPQHF

V gene: TRBV27
D gene: TRBD2
clone size: .
J gene: TRBJ2-7
CDR3 DNA: TGTGCCAGCAGTTTAGCGGGAGACTACGAGCAGTACTTC
CDR3 protein: CASSLAGDYEQYF

V gene: TRBV25-1
D gene: .
clone size: .
J gene: TRBJ1-3
CDR3 DNA: TGTGCCAGCAGTGAAAGTGGGGCGCACACCATATATTTT
CDR3 protein: CASSESGAHTIYF

V gene: TRBV28
D gene: .
clone size: .
J gene: TRBJ1-5
CDR3 DNA: TGTGCCAGCAGATTAGGGGGTGGGGAGATTGGTCAGCCCCAGCATTTT
CDR3 protein: CASRLGGGEIGQPQHF

V gene: TRBV11-2
D gene: .
clone size: .
J gene: TRBJ1-4
CDR3 DNA: TGTGCCAGCAGCTTAGCTAGTGTTCGGGGCCTTAATGAAAAACTGTTTTTT
CDR3 protein: CASSLASVRGLNEKLFF

V gene: TRBV7-2
D gene: .
clone size: .
J gene: TRBJ1-2
CDR3 DNA: TGTGCCAGCAGCTTACCGCGAATGTCAGATTCGCTTAACTATGGCTACACCTTC
CDR3 protein: CASSLPRMSDSLNYGYTF

V gene: TRBV2
D gene: TRBD2
clone size: once
J gene: TRBJ2-1
CDR3 DNA: TGTGCCAGCACCATAGAGAGCGGGAGAGCGAACAATGAGCAGTTCTTC
CDR3 protein: CASTIESGRANNEQFF

V gene: TRBV28
D gene: TRBD1
clone size: .
J gene: TRBJ1-2
CDR3 DNA: TGTGCCAGCCTGGGACAGGGGCGCGGCTATGGCTACACCTTC
CDR3 protein: CASLGQGRGYGYTF

V gene: TRBV9
D gene: .
clone size: .
J gene: TRBJ1-1
CDR3 DNA: TGTGCCAGCAGCAGAGCAACAGGGCCGAACACTGAAGCTTTCTTT
CDR3 protein: CASSRATGPNTEAFF

V gene: TRBV5-1
D gene: TRBD2
clone size: .
J gene: TRBJ2-5
CDR3 DNA: TGCGCCAGCAGCACGGCTAGCGGGGGGGCTTACCAAGAGACCCAGTACTTC
CDR3 protein: CASSTASGGAYQETQYF

V gene: TRBV6-5
D gene: TRBD2
clone size: .
J gene: TRBJ2-5
CDR3 DNA: TGTGCCAGCAGAACGGGACTAGCGGGAGAAGAGACCCAGTACTTC
CDR3 protein: CASRTGLAGEETQYF

V gene: TRBV14
D gene: .
clone size: .
J gene: TRBJ2-1
CDR3 DNA: TGTGCCAGCAGCCCCCCAGGAAGGGGCAATGAGCAGTTCTTC
CDR3 protein: CASSPPGRGNEQFF

V gene: TRBV7-2
D gene: TRBD1
clone size: .
J gene: TRBJ1-6
CDR3 DNA: TGTGCCAGCAGCTTAGAAGGACAGGTTAAGACACCCCTCCACTTT
CDR3 protein: CASSLEGQVKTPLHF

V gene: TRBV11-2
D gene: .
clone size: .
J gene: TRBJ1-2
CDR3 DNA: TGTGCCAGCAGCTTAGGGACATCCTATGGCTACACCTTC
CDR3 protein: CASSLGTSYGYTF

V gene: TRBV6-1
D gene: TRBD1
clone size: .
J gene: TRBJ1-1
CDR3 DNA: TGTGCCAGCAGTGACCCCTACAGGGGTGGCACTGAAGCTTTCTTT
CDR3 protein: CASSDPYRGGTEAFF

V gene: TRBV30
D gene: .
clone size: .
J gene: TRBJ2-3
CDR3 DNA: TGTGCCTGTACCGGGGCCTTCACAGATACGCAGTATTTT
CDR3 protein: CACTGAFTDTQYF

V gene: TRBV25-1
D gene: .
clone size: .
J gene: TRBJ2-1
CDR3 DNA: TGTGCCAGCAGTGACAGGGCGAAGCCCTACAATGAGCAGTTCTTC
CDR3 protein: CASSDRAKPYNEQFF

V gene: TRBV6-5
D gene: TRBD2
clone size: .
J gene: TRBJ2-1
CDR3 DNA: TGTGCCAGCAGTTTTTCCGGGACTAGCATCAATGAGCAGTTCTTC
CDR3 protein: CASSFSGTSINEQFF

V gene: TRBV2
D gene: .
clone size: .
J gene: TRBJ1-3
CDR3 DNA: TGTGCCAGCAGAGGACAGTCAGTCCTCTCTGGAAACACCATATATTTT
CDR3 protein: CASRGQSVLSGNTIYF

V gene: TRBV12-3/TRBV12-4
D gene: .
clone size: .
J gene: TRBJ2-1
CDR3 DNA: TGTGCCAGCAGTTTTGCCCCCCAACCCCAGTTCTTC
CDR3 protein: CASSFAPQPQFF